The 7 T cell receptor beta chains in this list originate from one sample, sequenced in a study of immune characteristics of hereditary and idiopathic chronic pancreatitis. Chronic pancreatitis tissue was collected during total pancreatectomy with islet autotransplantation. Only in-frame clones appear in the TCRdb table, and some are missing; sequencing was by immunoSEQ multiplex PCR. The table has over 14,000 clones, roughly 80% seen once; the top ten hold 13% to 15%. The source material was pancreas tissue with hereditary chronic pancreatitis. The receptors shown here come from a human donor with chronic pancreatitis.

This clone has a handful of counts. The same CDR3 arises from other DNA sequences in this sample as well. This sequence joins TRBV5-6 and TRBJ2-3, with D maybe TRBD1 (5 bases). The CDR3 totals 14 residues. Deletions cut 4 bases from V and 0 bases from J, with 9 bases between. CDR1 is SGHDT and CDR2 is YYEEEE in the germline V gene. The CDR3 loop is CASSRQGSTDTQYF. CDR3 DNA sequence: TGTGCCAGCAGCCGGCAGGGTAGCACAGATACGCAGTATTTT.

J is TRBJ2-7 and V is TRBV3-1 (or the pseudogene TRBV3-2), with TRBD1 identical over 11 bases. Germline loops: CDR1 LGHDT, CDR2 YNNKEL (reference sequence). This CDR3 region has 16 residues. Germline trimming cut 4 bases from V and 4 bases from J; bases unmatched to any gene: 9. CDR3 coding DNA: TGTGCCAGCAGCCGGACAGGGGGCGCCTATTTATACGAGCAGTACTTC. It specifies CASSRTGGAYLYEQYF.

This clone has only one observation. The CDR3 DNA reads TGTGCCAGCAGTATGTACTACCTGAACTACGAGCAGTACTTC. It is translated as CASSMYYLNYEQYF. The chain uses TRBV6-5 and TRBJ2-7; D remains unclear. The CDR3 extends over 14 amino acids. V lost 5 bases, J lost 3 bases, and 14 bases lay in between. Looked up from germline, CDR1 is MNHEY and CDR2 is SVGAGI.

The rearrangement joins TRBV6-5 to TRBJ2-3, with 13 bases that match TRBD2. Trimming removed 2 bases from V and 4 bases from J; junction bases left unmatched: 3. This CDR3 has 16 amino acids. Per germline, CDR1 MNHEY and CDR2 SVGAGI. CDR3 sequence: CASSYTLAGGSDTQYF. For the CDR3, the DNA is TGTGCCAGCAGTTACACACTAGCGGGAGGGTCAGATACGCAGTATTTT.

This clone has only one observation. This chain's CDR3 is CASSVDLGRYEQYF. Here the CDR3 DNA reads TGTGCCAGCAGCGTGGACTTGGGAAGGTACGAGCAGTACTTC. V gene TRBV9 combines with J gene TRBJ2-7; TRBD2 is a possible D gene (5 bases). The V end was cut by 2 bases, the J end by 4 bases, with 13 bases between. Looked up from germline, CDR1 is SGDLS and CDR2 is YYNGEE. The CDR3 covers 14 residues.

The V and J genes are TRBV16 and TRBJ2-2, with D possibly TRBD1 on 6 matching bases. Germline assignment: CDR1 KGHSY and CDR2 FQNENV. This CDR3 contains 15 residues. The V end was cut by 2 bases, the J end by 3 bases, with 10 bases between. CDR3 loop: CASSQQGRDTGELFF. CDR3 DNA: TGTGCCAGCAGCCAACAGGGGCGGGACACCGGGGAGCTGTTTTTT.

This chain links TRBV5-1 with TRBJ1-3; a possible D gene is TRBD1 (5 bases). Per germline, CDR1 SGHRS and CDR2 YFSETQ. The V and J ends lost 4 bases and 1 base respectively, with 15 bases between them. There are 16 residues in the CDR3. CDR3 sequence reads: CASSPDGGYSGNTIYF. The CDR3, as DNA: TGCGCCAGCAGCCCCGACGGGGGTTATTCTGGAAACACCATATATTTT.